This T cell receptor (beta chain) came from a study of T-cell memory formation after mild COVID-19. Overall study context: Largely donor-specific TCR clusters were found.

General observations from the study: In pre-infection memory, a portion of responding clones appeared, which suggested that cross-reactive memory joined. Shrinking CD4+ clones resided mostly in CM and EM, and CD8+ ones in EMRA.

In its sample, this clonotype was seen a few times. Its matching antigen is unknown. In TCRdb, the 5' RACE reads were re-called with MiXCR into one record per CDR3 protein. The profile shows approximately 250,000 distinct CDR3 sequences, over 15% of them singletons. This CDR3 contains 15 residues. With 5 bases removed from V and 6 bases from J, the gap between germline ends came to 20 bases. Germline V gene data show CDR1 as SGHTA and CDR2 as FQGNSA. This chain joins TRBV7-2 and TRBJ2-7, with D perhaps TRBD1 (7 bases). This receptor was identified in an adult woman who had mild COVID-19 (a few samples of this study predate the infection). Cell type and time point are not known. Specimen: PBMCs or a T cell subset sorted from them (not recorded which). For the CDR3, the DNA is TGTGCCAGCAGCCAGGGGGGCTGGCGCCGCCGCGAGCAGTACTTC. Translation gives CASSQGGWRRREQYF.